This is a list of T cell receptor beta chains from one sample in a study of blood T cell repertoires in COVID-19. The table came from immunoSEQ multiplex PCR; TCRdb's copy has only in-frame clones and leaves some out. The sample holds approximately 330,000 clones; around 90% are singletons and the top ten take around 0.98%. Sequenced material: peripheral blood. The receptors originated from a woman in her thirties or forties with COVID-19, enrolled during active disease. The CDR3 runs from the conserved cysteine through the conserved F or W. The order of the fields is CDR3 DNA, CDR3 protein, D gene, clone size, J gene, V gene. D genes are given only for firm matches. Clone size is given for some rows only: seen once, a few or many times, or a class if the clone is expanded.

TGTGCCAGCAGCCTCCGGACAGGGGGCTTGCACACTGAAGCTTTCTTT	CASSLRTGGLHTEAFF	TRBD1	-	TRBJ1-1	TRBV14
TGTGCCAGCAGCTCATTGCGACAGGGGGCACTCCACTTCTATGGCTACACCTTC	CASSSLRQGALHFYGYTF	TRBD1	once	TRBJ1-2	TRBV7-2
TGTGCCAGCAGCCCAGTCACAGATACGCAGTATTTT	CASSPVTDTQYF	-	-	TRBJ2-3	TRBV7-8
TGTGCCAGCAGCTTAGCCCCAGGTAGGGGTGAAGCTTTCTTT	CASSLAPGRGEAFF	-	-	TRBJ1-1	TRBV7-8
TGTGCCAGCAGCATATCCGGGACAGGCTCCTACGAGCAGTACTTC	CASSISGTGSYEQYF	TRBD1	-	TRBJ2-7	TRBV5-6
TGTGCCAGCACCTATACTAGCGGGAGTACCTACGAGCAGTACTTC	CASTYTSGSTYEQYF	TRBD2	few	TRBJ2-7	TRBV5-5
TGTGCCAGCAGCCAAGTTATGTGGGGTAGCGATGGCTACACCTTC	CASSQVMWGSDGYTF	-	-	TRBJ1-2	TRBV3-1/TRBV3-2
TGTGCCAGTAGGACGGGGGACAGCCTGAACACTGAAGCTTTCTTT	CASRTGDSLNTEAFF	TRBD1	-	TRBJ1-1	TRBV19
TGTGCCAGCAGTTCAGGGGGTCTGAACACTGAAGCTTTCTTT	CASSSGGLNTEAFF	TRBD1	-	TRBJ1-1	TRBV28
TGTGCCAGCAGTTTCCTAGCACGGGAATCCTACAATGAGCAGTTCTTC	CASSFLARESYNEQFF	-	-	TRBJ2-1	TRBV27
TGTGCCAGTAGTCCTGCGGCGGCAGATACGCAGTATTTT	CASSPAAADTQYF	-	-	TRBJ2-3	TRBV19
TGTGCCAGCAGTTCGGGACAGGATGAAAAACTGTTTTTT	CASSSGQDEKLFF	TRBD1	-	TRBJ1-4	TRBV28
TGTGCCAGCAGTTACTCTACTCGAGCTGAAGCTTTCTTT	CASSYSTRAEAFF	-	once	TRBJ1-1	TRBV6-5
TGTGCCAGCAGTTACGACGGCGGAGGAAGGACCCAGTACTTC	CASSYDGGGRTQYF	-	once	TRBJ2-5	TRBV6-5
TGTGCCAGCAAAACAGGGGGCAGGTCAGACACTGAAGCTTTCTTT	CASKTGGRSDTEAFF	TRBD1	-	TRBJ1-1	TRBV28
TGTGCCAGCAGTTACCCTGACGGGAGGGCTTTCTTT	CASSYPDGRAFF	-	few	TRBJ1-1	TRBV6-5
TGTGCCAGCAGCCAAGCTCCCTCAGGCAGCTATGGCTACACCTTC	CASSQAPSGSYGYTF	-	-	TRBJ1-2	TRBV3-1/TRBV3-2
TGTGCCAGCAGCCTAGGACAGGGCAATGAAGCTTTCTTT	CASSLGQGNEAFF	TRBD1	-	TRBJ1-1	TRBV7-3
TGTGCCAGCAGTTTTTTCGCCCCCACAGGGGGGGAGGGTCAGCCCCAGCATTTT	CASSFFAPTGGEGQPQHF	TRBD1	-	TRBJ1-5	TRBV27
TGTGCCAGCAGCCAACTCAGGGGGAGAGAGACCCAGTACTTC	CASSQLRGRETQYF	TRBD1	few	TRBJ2-5	TRBV3-1/TRBV3-2
TGTGCCAGTACCAAGGACGGGGACACCTCCTACAATGAGCAGTTCTTC	CASTKDGDTSYNEQFF	-	-	TRBJ2-1	TRBV19
TGTGCCAGCAGTTCCTCAGTAGTCCCACCCTACGAGCAGTACTTC	CASSSSVVPPYEQYF	-	once	TRBJ2-7	TRBV6-6
TGTGCCTGGAGAGGAGTCTACGAGCAGTACTTC	CAWRGVYEQYF	-	-	TRBJ2-7	TRBV30
TGTGCCACCAGCAGAACTCGGACAGGTTCCGGGGAGCTGTTTTTT	CATSRTRTGSGELFF	TRBD1	-	TRBJ2-2	TRBV15
TGTGCTAGTGCCCTATCCAGGCAGAGCAATCAGCCCCAGCATTTT	CASALSRQSNQPQHF	-	-	TRBJ1-5	TRBV12-5
TGTGCCAGCAGTCTTACAGGGGGCAGGGGAGATACGCAGTATTTT	CASSLTGGRGDTQYF	TRBD1	-	TRBJ2-3	TRBV7-2
TGTGCCAGCAGCTTCGAACGAGATAGGGGGAATTACAATCAGCCCCAGCATTTT	CASSFERDRGNYNQPQHF	-	-	TRBJ1-5	TRBV7-8
TGCGCCAGCAGCGGACAGGGGCAGGGTGAAGCTTTCTTT	CASSGQGQGEAFF	TRBD1	-	TRBJ1-1	TRBV5-1
TGTGCCACCAGCAGAGATCTAGGAAGGGGTTCCTACAATGAGCAGTTCTTC	CATSRDLGRGSYNEQFF	-	-	TRBJ2-1	TRBV15
TGTGCCAGATCGGGACTCTCTGGAAACACCATATATTTT	CARSGLSGNTIYF	-	-	TRBJ1-3	TRBV2
TGTGCCAGCAGCCCCCAGGGGCAGGGCTATGGCTACACCTTC	CASSPQGQGYGYTF	-	once	TRBJ1-2	TRBV7-6
TGCGCCAGCAGCCCCCCCGAGGGTTTTAAGCGTCATGGCTACACCTTC	CASSPPEGFKRHGYTF	-	-	TRBJ1-2	TRBV4-1
TGTGCCAGCTCACCACCGCTTACTACCATAGGAGGCGAGCAGTACTTC	CASSPPLTTIGGEQYF	-	-	TRBJ2-7	TRBV18
TGTGCCAGCAGCTTGGCGGCAGGAACTGGAAACACCATATATTTT	CASSLAAGTGNTIYF	-	-	TRBJ1-3	TRBV5-6
TGTGCCAGCAGCCCGCCGGCGGGCTCGGGCACTGAAGCTTTCTTT	CASSPPAGSGTEAFF	-	-	TRBJ1-1	TRBV5-8
TGCGCCAGCAGCCCACGGGATCCGGGCAGCACAGATACGCAGTATTTT	CASSPRDPGSTDTQYF	-	-	TRBJ2-3	TRBV5-1
TGTGCCAGCAGTTATTTAGGACAGGTTCCCTCCTACGAGCAGTACTTC	CASSYLGQVPSYEQYF	TRBD1	-	TRBJ2-7	TRBV6-2/TRBV6-3
TGTGCCAGCAGCCAAGATAAGAGATCCTCTGGAAACACCATATATTTT	CASSQDKRSSGNTIYF	-	once	TRBJ1-3	TRBV3-1/TRBV3-2
TGCGCCAGCAGCTTGTATTACGAGCAGTACTTC	CASSLYYEQYF	-	-	TRBJ2-7	TRBV5-1
TGTGCCAGCAGCTTACTCGGGGTTCATAATGAAAAACTGTTTTTT	CASSLLGVHNEKLFF	-	-	TRBJ1-4	TRBV7-9
TGCGCCAGCAGCTGGACAGGGGGGGACTACAATGAGCAGTTCTTC	CASSWTGGDYNEQFF	TRBD1	-	TRBJ2-1	TRBV4-3
TGTGCCAGCAGCGTACTAGCGGGAGCCGGGTTGTTAACCGGGGAGCTGTTTTTT	CASSVLAGAGLLTGELFF	TRBD2	-	TRBJ2-2	TRBV9
TGTGCCAGCAGCTTAGTACAGGGGGCCATAAACTATGGCTACACCTTC	CASSLVQGAINYGYTF	TRBD1	few	TRBJ1-2	TRBV7-8
TGTGCCAGCAGCTCCGTGTCGGCCCGTTCGGGGGAGCAGTACTTC	CASSSVSARSGEQYF	-	-	TRBJ2-7	TRBV6-5
TGTGCCAGCAGCTCTCTGTGGGCCACCGATGGAAGGGGTTCAAACTATGGCTACACCTTC	CASSSLWATDGRGSNYGYTF	-	-	TRBJ1-2	TRBV27
TGTGCCAGCAGTTGGAGGGACTATGGCTACACCTTC	CASSWRDYGYTF	-	-	TRBJ1-2	TRBV28
TGTGCCAGCAGTTTCACAGGTGCTGGCTACACCTTC	CASSFTGAGYTF	-	-	TRBJ1-2	TRBV12-3/TRBV12-4
TGTGCCAGCAGCTTGGTGGGCCGCTTAGGGAGTCAGCCCCAGCATTTT	CASSLVGRLGSQPQHF	-	-	TRBJ1-5	TRBV5-5
TGTGCCATCCACCAGGGGGCGGGTTCACCCCTCCACTTT	CAIHQGAGSPLHF	TRBD1	few	TRBJ1-6	TRBV28